This T cell receptor beta chain originates from a study of shared clonotypes between healthy human individuals. With respect to this clone: Distinct nucleotide sequences in the sample also encode this CDR3.

V lost 0 bases to trimming and J lost 4 bases, with 8 bases between them. Germline V gene sequence: CDR1 MNHEY, CDR2 SVGAGI. CDR3 size: 14 residues. As defined, naive CD8 cells were CD45RO-negative and positively selected for CCR7, with terminally differentiated effector memory CD45RA+ cells excluded. Profiling relied on immunoSEQ multiplex PCR, and the TCRdb table lists in-frame clones only, not all of them. The sample has approximately 2,000,000 clones; about 93% are singletons. The TCR was taken from a man younger than 30 in good health. Some clones in this sample may be carry-over from other donors' samples. Sequences were obtained from naive CD8+ T cells from PBMCs. The chain joins TRBV6-5 to TRBJ2-3, with D uncertain. As DNA, the CDR3 is TGTGCCAGCAGTTACTCGGAAGAAGCAGATACGCAGTATTTT. The encoded protein is CASSYSEEADTQYF.